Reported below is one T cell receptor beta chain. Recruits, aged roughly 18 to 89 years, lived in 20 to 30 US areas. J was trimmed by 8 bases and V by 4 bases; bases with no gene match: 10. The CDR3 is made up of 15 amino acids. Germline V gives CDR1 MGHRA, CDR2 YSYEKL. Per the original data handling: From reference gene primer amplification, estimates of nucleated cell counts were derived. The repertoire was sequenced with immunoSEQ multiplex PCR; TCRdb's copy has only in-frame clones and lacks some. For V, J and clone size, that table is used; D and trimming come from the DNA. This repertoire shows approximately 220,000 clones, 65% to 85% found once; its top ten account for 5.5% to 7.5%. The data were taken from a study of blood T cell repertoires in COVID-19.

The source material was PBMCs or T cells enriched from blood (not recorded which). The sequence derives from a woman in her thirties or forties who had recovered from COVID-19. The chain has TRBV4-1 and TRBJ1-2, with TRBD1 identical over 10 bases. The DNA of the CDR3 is TGCGCCAGCAGCCTAGAATCCGGGACAGGGGAAGGCTACACCTTC. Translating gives CASSLESGTGEGYTF.